The T cell receptor (beta chain) described here comes from a study of blood T cell repertoires in COVID-19. Looking at the study overall: T cells, B-cell-depleted T cells, or PBMCs supplied cDNA or gDNA.

The CDR3 covers 14 residues. V shed 0 bases and J shed 5 bases, with 10 bases lying between them. Germline CDR1 and CDR2: LGHDT and YNNKEL (reference sequence). Clones were read by immunoSEQ multiplex PCR, and TCRdb kept only the in-frame ones, dropping some. The sample holds roughly 150,000 clones; more than 70% are singletons and the top ten take 4.5% to 7.5%. The sequencing sample was made of PBMCs or T cells enriched from blood (not recorded which). The clonotype originates from a man aged 35-49 years who had recovered from COVID-19. The chain recombines TRBV3-1 (or the pseudogene TRBV3-2) with TRBJ2-5; tentatively, D is TRBD1 (5 bases). The DNA of the CDR3 is TGTGCCAGCAGCCAAGAAGATGGGGCCGAGACCCAGTACTTC. This sequence encodes CASSQEDGAETQYF.